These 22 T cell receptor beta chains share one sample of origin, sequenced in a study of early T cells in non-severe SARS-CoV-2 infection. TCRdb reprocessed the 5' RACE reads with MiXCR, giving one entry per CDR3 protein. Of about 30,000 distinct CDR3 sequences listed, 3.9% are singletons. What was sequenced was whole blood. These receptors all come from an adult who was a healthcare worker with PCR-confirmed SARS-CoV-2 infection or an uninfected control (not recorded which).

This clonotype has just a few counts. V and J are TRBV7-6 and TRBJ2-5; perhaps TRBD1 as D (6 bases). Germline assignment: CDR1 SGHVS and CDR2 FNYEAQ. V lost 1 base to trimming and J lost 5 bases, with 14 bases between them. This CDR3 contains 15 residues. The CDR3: CASSLVGRGRETQYF. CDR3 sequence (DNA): TGTGCCAGCAGCTTAGTCGGCAGGGGACGGGAGACCCAGTACTTC.

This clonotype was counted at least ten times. The CDR3 reads CASSPGTGGLAKNIQYF. CDR3 in DNA: TGTGCCAGCAGTCCCGGGACAGGTGGGCTAGCCAAAAACATTCAGTACTTC. The V call is TRBV2, the J call TRBJ2-4; 8 bases map to TRBD1. This CDR3 comprises 17 residues. Trimming at V came to 5 bases and at J to 0 bases, leaving 9 bases not matched to a gene. Germline CDR1 is SNHLY and CDR2 is FYNNEI.

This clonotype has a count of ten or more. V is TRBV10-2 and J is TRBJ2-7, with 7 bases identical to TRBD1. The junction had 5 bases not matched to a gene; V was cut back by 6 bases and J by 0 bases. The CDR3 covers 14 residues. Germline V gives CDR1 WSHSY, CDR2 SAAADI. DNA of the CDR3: TGCGCCAGCAGAGACAGGGTTGACTCCTACGAGCAGTACTTC. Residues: CASRDRVDSYEQYF.

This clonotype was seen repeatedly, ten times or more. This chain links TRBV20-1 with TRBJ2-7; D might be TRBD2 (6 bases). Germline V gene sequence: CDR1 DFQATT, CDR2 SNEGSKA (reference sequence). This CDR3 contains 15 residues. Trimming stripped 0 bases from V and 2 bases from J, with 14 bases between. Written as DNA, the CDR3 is TGCAGTGCTAGAGATGGGGGACTGGGGCCCTACGAGCAGTACTTC. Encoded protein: CSARDGGLGPYEQYF.

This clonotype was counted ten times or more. CDR3 sequence (DNA): TGTGCCTGGAGTCCGGGACTAGCGGGGGGACAAGAGACCCAGTACTTC. As protein: CAWSPGLAGGQETQYF. This chain links TRBV30 with TRBJ2-5, with TRBD2 identical over 15 bases. Germline CDR1 and CDR2: GTSNPN and SVGIG (reference sequence). Trimming cost V 2 bases and J 2 bases; bases outside gene matches: 3. The CDR3 covers 16 residues. Full variable domain (missing parts from reference TRBV30 and TRBJ2-5): SQTIHQWPATLVQPVGSPLSLECTVEGTSNPNLYWYRQAAGRGLQLLFYSVGIGQISSEVPQNLSASRPQDRQFILSSKKLLLSDSGFYLCAWSPGLAGGQETQYFGPGTRLLVL.

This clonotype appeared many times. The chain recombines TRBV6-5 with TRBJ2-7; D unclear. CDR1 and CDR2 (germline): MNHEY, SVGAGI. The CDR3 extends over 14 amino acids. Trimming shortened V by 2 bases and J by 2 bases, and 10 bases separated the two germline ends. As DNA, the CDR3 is TGTGCCAGCAGTTACGGTTACAAACCCTACGAGCAGTACTTC. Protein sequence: CASSYGYKPYEQYF.

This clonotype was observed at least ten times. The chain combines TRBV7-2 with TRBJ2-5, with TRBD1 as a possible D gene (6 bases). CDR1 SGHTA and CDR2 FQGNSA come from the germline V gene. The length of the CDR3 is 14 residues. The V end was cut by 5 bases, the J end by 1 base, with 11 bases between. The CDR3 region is CASSLGAGQETQYF. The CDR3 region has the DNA TGTGCCAGCAGCCTGGGGGCGGGCCAAGAGACCCAGTACTTC.

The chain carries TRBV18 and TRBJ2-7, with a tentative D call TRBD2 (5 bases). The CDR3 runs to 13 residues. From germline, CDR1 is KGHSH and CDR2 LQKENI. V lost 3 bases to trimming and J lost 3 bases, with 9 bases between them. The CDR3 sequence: CASSPSGFYEQYF. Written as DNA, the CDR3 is TGTGCCAGCTCACCGTCGGGATTCTACGAGCAGTACTTC.

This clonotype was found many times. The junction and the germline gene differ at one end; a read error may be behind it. The CDR3, as DNA: TGCGCCAGCAGTCAAGGTGGGGTCCTGGAGGAGCTGTTTTTT. It translates to CASSQGGVLEELFF. This chain uses TRBV4-3 with TRBJ2-2, with unresolved D. Germline V gives CDR1 LGHNA, CDR2 YSLEER. The CDR3 sequence is 14 residues long.

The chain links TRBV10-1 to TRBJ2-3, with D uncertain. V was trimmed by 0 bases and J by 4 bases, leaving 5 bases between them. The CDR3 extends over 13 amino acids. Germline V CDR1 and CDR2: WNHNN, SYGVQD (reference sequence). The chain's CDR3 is CASSESFADTQYF. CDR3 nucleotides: TGCGCCAGCAGTGAGTCGTTCGCAGATACGCAGTATTTT.

As DNA, the CDR3 is TGTGCCAGCAGCTCACGGGGAGGATACACCGGGGAGCTGTTTTTT. Translated, it gives CASSSRGGYTGELFF. The rearrangement links TRBV7-9 to TRBJ2-2, with D perhaps TRBD2 (6 bases). The CDR3 extends over 15 amino acids. Trimming removed 4 bases from V and 3 bases from J, with 12 bases in between. Looked up from germline, CDR1 is SEHNR and CDR2 is FQNEAQ (reference sequence). Full variable domain (remainder filled in from reference TRBV7-9 and TRBJ2-2): DTGVSQNPRHKITKRGQNVTFRCDPISEHNRLYWYRQTLGQGPEFLTYFQNEAQLEKSRLLSDRFSAERPKGSFSTLEIQRTEQGDSAMYLCASSSRGGYTGELFFGEGSRLTVL.

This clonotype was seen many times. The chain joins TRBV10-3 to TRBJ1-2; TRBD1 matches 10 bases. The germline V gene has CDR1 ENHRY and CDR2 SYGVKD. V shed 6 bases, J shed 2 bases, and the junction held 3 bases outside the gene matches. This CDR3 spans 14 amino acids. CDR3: CAIRAGQGNYGYTF. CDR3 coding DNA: TGTGCCATCAGGGCGGGACAGGGGAACTATGGCTACACCTTC.

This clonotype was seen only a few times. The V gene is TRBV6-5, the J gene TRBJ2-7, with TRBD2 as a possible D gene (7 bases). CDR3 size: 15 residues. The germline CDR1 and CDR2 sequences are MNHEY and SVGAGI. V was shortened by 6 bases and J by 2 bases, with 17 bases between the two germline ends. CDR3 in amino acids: CASSSEGGRPYEQYF. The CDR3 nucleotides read TGTGCCAGCAGCTCCGAGGGGGGGCGCCCCTACGAGCAGTACTTC.

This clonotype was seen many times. The CDR3 sequence: CASRPYGMQNTIYF. CDR3 in DNA: TGTGCCAGCAGACCCTACGGAATGCAAAACACCATATATTTT. The chain has TRBV7-9 and TRBJ1-3; D not resolved. Between the trimmed V and J ends, which lost 6 bases and 6 bases, there was a span of 15 bases. Germline CDR1 is SEHNR and CDR2 is FQNEAQ (reference sequence). This CDR3 comprises 14 residues.

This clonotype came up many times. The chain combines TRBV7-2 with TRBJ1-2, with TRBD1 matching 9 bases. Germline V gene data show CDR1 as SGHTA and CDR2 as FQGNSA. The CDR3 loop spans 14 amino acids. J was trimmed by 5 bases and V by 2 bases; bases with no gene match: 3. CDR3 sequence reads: CASSLTGQGYGYTF. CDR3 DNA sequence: TGTGCCAGCAGCTTAACGGGACAGGGATATGGCTACACCTTC.

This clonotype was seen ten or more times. In nucleotides, the CDR3 is TGTGCCAGCAGCTTGGGCCAGGGCACAGATACGCAGTATTTT. It codes for CASSLGQGTDTQYF. This chain uses TRBV7-9 with TRBJ2-3; D ambiguous. The length of the CDR3 is 14 residues. V lost 3 bases and J 1 base, leaving 8 bases between the germline ends. Germline loops: CDR1 SEHNR, CDR2 FQNEAQ (reference sequence).

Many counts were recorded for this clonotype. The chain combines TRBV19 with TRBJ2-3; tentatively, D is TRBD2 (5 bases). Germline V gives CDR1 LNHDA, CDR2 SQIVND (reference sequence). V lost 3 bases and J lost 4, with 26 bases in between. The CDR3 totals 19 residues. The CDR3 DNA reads TGTGCCAGTAGTATTTCCGCCACTAGAGGAGTAGAGTATGCAGATACGCAGTATTTT. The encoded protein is CASSISATRGVEYADTQYF.

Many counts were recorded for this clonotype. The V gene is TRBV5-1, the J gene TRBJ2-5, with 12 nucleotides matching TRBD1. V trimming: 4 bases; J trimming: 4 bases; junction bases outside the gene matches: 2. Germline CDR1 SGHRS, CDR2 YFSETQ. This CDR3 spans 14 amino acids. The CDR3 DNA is TGCGCCAGCAGCGGGGACAGGGGGCGAGAGACCCAGTACTTC. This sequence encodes CASSGDRGRETQYF.

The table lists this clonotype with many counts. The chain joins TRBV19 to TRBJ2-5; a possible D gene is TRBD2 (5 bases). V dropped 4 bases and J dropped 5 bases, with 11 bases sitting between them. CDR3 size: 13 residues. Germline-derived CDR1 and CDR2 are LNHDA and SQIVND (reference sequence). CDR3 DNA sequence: TGTGCCAGTAGTACCGGGTCGGGGGAGACCCAGTACTTC. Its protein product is CASSTGSGETQYF.

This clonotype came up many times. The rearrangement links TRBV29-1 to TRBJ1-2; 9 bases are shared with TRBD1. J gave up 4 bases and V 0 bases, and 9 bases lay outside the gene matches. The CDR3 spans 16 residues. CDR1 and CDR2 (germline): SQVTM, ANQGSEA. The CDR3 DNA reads TGCAGCGTTGAAGATAAACAGGGGGCGCATGGCTATGGCTACACCTTC. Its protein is CSVEDKQGAHGYGYTF.

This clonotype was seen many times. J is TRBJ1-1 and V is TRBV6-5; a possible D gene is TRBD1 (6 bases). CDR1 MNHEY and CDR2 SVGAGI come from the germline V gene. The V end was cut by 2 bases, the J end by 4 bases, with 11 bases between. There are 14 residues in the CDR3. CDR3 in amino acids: CASSYAGAGTEAFF. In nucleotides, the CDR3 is TGTGCCAGCAGTTACGCAGGGGCAGGCACTGAAGCTTTCTTT.

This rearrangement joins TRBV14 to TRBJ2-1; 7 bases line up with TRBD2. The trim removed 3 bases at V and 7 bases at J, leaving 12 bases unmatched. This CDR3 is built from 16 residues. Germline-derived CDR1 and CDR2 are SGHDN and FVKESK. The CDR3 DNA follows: TGTGCCAGCAGCCAGAATCGCGGACTAGGGGATAATGAGCAGTTCTTC. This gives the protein CASSQNRGLGDNEQFF.